The 25 T cell receptor beta chains given below trace back to one sample, sequenced in a study of T cells in Graves' hyperthyroidism and ophthalmopathy. From RNA transcripts, TCR beta CDR3 regions were amplified. The TCR CDR3 first-round RT-PCR relied on the HTBI primer set. A single record per CDR3 protein comes from TCRdb applying MiXCR to the multiplex PCR reads. The sample yields hundreds of thousands of distinct CDR3 sequences, roughly 20% seen once. Sequenced sample: blood. Receptors were obtained from a man aged 30 to 45 with Graves' ophthalmopathy.

The chain combines TRBV10-2 with TRBJ2-2, with D perhaps TRBD2 (6 bases). The V gene's germline CDR1 is WSHSY and CDR2 SAAADI. The length of the CDR3 is 13 residues. Trimming took 7 bases from V and 5 from J, leaving 11 bases between them. Here the CDR3 reads CASKAGTTGELFF. The CDR3 bases are TGCGCCAGCAAGGCGGGAACTACCGGGGAGCTGTTTTTT.

Only a few counts were recorded for this clonotype. The rearrangement joins TRBV5-1 to TRBJ1-2; 10 nucleotides line up with TRBD1. Trimming took 3 bases from V and 7 from J; bases not matched to a gene: 3. The CDR3 is 13 residues long. Germline V gene sequence: CDR1 SGHRS, CDR2 YFSETQ. This CDR3 is CASSWGTGAGYTF. The CDR3 DNA reads TGCGCCAGCAGCTGGGGGACAGGGGCTGGCTACACCTTC.

This chain joins TRBV18 and TRBJ1-1, with 7 bases that match TRBD1. CDR3 size: 18 residues. From germline, CDR1 is KGHSH and CDR2 LQKENI. The V and J ends lost 3 bases and 1 base, in that order; junction bases with no gene match: 14. As DNA, the CDR3 is TGTGCCAGCTCACCTCTCTCACAGGGGTCTACGAGGAACACTGAAGCTTTCTTT. Translation gives CASSPLSQGSTRNTEAFF.

The CDR3 is CASRWYSGGNYEQYF. The CDR3 DNA is TGTGCCAGCCGTTGGTATTCGGGGGGTAACTACGAGCAGTACTTC. The V gene is TRBV6-2 or TRBV6-3, the J gene TRBJ2-7; 7 nucleotides match TRBD2. The length of the CDR3 is 15 residues. Germline V gene sequence: CDR1 MNHEY, CDR2 SVGEGT. With V trimmed by 8 bases and J by 3 bases, 13 bases remained unmatched.

There are a few counts of this clonotype. The rearrangement joins TRBV12-3 or TRBV12-4 to TRBJ2-1, with D tentatively TRBD1 (6 bases). This CDR3 spans 12 amino acids. Trimming removed 4 bases at V and 11 bases at J, with 12 bases between. As DNA, the CDR3 is TGTGCCAGCAGTTCTCCGGGACAAAAGCAGTTCTTC. It encodes CASSSPGQKQFF.

Of note for this clonotype: It may be a read error: a sequence one base away is much more abundant. The V gene is TRBV6-1, the J gene TRBJ2-7, with TRBD1 identical over 7 bases. The CDR3 covers 13 residues. Germline trimming cut 7 bases from V and 5 bases from J; bases unmatched to any gene: 8. CDR1 MNHNS and CDR2 SASEGT come from the germline V gene. CDR3 in amino acids: CASIKTGKNEQYF. CDR3 coding DNA: TGTGCCAGCATAAAGACAGGGAAGAACGAGCAGTACTTC.

V and J are TRBV6-2 or TRBV6-3 and TRBJ2-3; 11 positions match TRBD2. CDR1 MNHEY and CDR2 SVGEGT come from the germline V gene. V was clipped by 0 bases and J by 3 bases; unmatched bases: 5. The CDR3 length is 17 residues. The CDR3 nucleotides read TGTGCCAGCAGTTACTCTAGCGGGAGGGCCCAGACAGATACGCAGTATTTT. Its protein product is CASSYSSGRAQTDTQYF.

The table lists this clonotype with a few counts. The chain recombines TRBV18 with TRBJ2-4, with 7 bases that match TRBD1. V lost 3 bases, J lost 1 base, and 6 bases stayed unmatched. CDR1 is KGHSH, CDR2 LQKENI, per germline. The CDR3 is made up of 16 amino acids. CDR3 DNA: TGTGCCAGCTCACCTACAGGGGCTCTCGCCAAAAACATTCAGTACTTC. Protein sequence: CASSPTGALAKNIQYF. Complete variable domain (other parts from reference TRBV18 and TRBJ2-4): NAGVMQNPRHLVRRRGQEARLRCSPMKGHSHVYWYRQLPEEGLKFMVYLQKENIIDESGMPKERFSAEFPKEGPSILRIQQVVRGDSAAYFCASSPTGALAKNIQYFGAGTRLSVL.

This clonotype was seen at least ten times. CDR3 DNA sequence: TGTGCCAGCAGTCCCCATGTGGGAGGCTCTAGCAATCAGCCCCAGCATTTT. It encodes CASSPHVGGSSNQPQHF. The chain couples TRBV28 to TRBJ1-5, with no clear D. CDR1 is MDHEN, CDR2 SYDVKM, per germline. The CDR3 has 17 residues. The V gene lost 5 bases and the J gene lost 0 bases, with 17 bases spanning the gap.

This rearrangement joins TRBV5-5 to TRBJ2-3; tentative D call: TRBD2 (6 bases). The CDR3 spans 13 residues. V shed 5 bases and J shed 4 bases, with 11 bases lying between them. Germline V lookup: CDR1 SGHKS, CDR2 YYEKEE (reference sequence). The CDR3 DNA reads TGTGCCAGCAGACCGGGGGTTCCAGATACGCAGTATTTT. Residues: CASRPGVPDTQYF.

Concerning this clonotype itself: The germline gene is not matched at one end of the junction; a read error may be the cause. The CDR3 DNA is TGCAGTGCTAGCGCAGTTCAAGAGACCCGGTACTTC. Its translation: CSASAVQETRYF. The genes are TRBV20-1 and TRBJ2-5, with D uncertain. The CDR3 loop spans 12 amino acids. The V gene's germline CDR1 is DFQATT and CDR2 SNEGSKA (reference sequence).

This clonotype was recorded a few times. The chain couples TRBV6-5 to TRBJ1-5; D ambiguous. The V end lost 0 bases, the J end lost 4 bases, and 16 bases lay between the germline ends. Germline CDR1 and CDR2: MNHEY and SVGAGI. CDR3 length equals 17 residues. The CDR3 DNA reads as TGTGCCAGCAGTTACTCGAGTCGGACGGAGGGAAATCAGCCCCAGCATTTT. Residues: CASSYSSRTEGNQPQHF.

The chain employs TRBV28 and TRBJ2-3; TRBD1 matches 7 bases. The germline gives CDR1 MDHEN, CDR2 SYDVKM. This CDR3 has 16 amino acids. Losses at the gene ends were 2 bases for V and 5 bases for J; bases not matched to a gene: 10. The CDR3 DNA reads as TGTGCCAGCAGTTTAGGGCTCCAGGGGGTCCAAGATACGCAGTATTTT. Amino acid sequence: CASSLGLQGVQDTQYF. Using reference TRBV28 and TRBJ2-3 for the parts outside the CDR3, the full variable domain is DVKVTQSSRYLVKRTGEKVFLECVQDMDHENMFWYRQDPGLGLRLIYFSYDVKMKEKGDIPEGYSVSREKKERFSLILESASTNQTSMYLCASSLGLQGVQDTQYFGPGTRLTVL.

In DNA form, the CDR3 reads TGCAGTGCTAGGGGCAGCCCGAGCTCTGGAAACACCATATATTTT. It specifies CSARGSPSSGNTIYF. This sequence joins TRBV20-1 and TRBJ1-3, with D hard to call. V lost 3 bases and J lost 0, with 12 bases in between. Germline V CDR1 and CDR2: DFQATT, SNEGSKA (reference sequence). The CDR3 spans 15 residues.

In DNA, the CDR3 is TGTGCCAGCAGCTTAATCCCCACTAGCACAGATACGCAGTATTTT. Translation: CASSLIPTSTDTQYF. The chain combines TRBV7-6 with TRBJ2-3, with D hard to call. V lost 2 bases to trimming and J lost 0 bases, with 9 bases between them. CDR3 length: 15 residues. The germline V gene encodes CDR1 SGHVS and CDR2 FNYEAQ.

The chain is built from TRBV19 and TRBJ2-1, with 7 bases lining up with TRBD2. Germline loops: CDR1 LNHDA, CDR2 SQIVND (reference sequence). CDR3 length equals 17 residues. The J segment lost 0 bases and the V segment lost 10 bases, leaving 15 bases of the junction unmatched. CDR3 residues: CATKRGSGSLSYNEQFF. The DNA of the CDR3 is TGTGCCACCAAGCGCGGTAGCGGGTCTCTCTCCTACAATGAGCAGTTCTTC.

Notes on this clonotype: This could be a read error, since a much larger clone is one nucleotide away. This chain joins TRBV7-2 and TRBJ2-7, with D tentatively TRBD1 (6 bases). Trimming pared 5 bases from V and 2 bases from J, leaving 13 bases between. Germline V gene data show CDR1 as SGHTA and CDR2 as FQGNSA. CDR3 length equals 14 residues. CDR3 residues: CASSPGAVPYEQYF. As DNA, the CDR3 is TGTGCCAGCAGCCCAGGGGCAGTTCCCTACGAGCAGTACTTC.

The rearrangement joins TRBV28 to TRBJ1-2; tentatively, D is TRBD1 (5 bases). Per the germline V gene, CDR1 is MDHEN and CDR2 is SYDVKM. V lost 1 base and J lost 0, with 21 bases in between. The CDR3 is made up of 19 amino acids. CDR3 protein: CASSLSSRWTRGTNYGYTF. The CDR3, as DNA: TGTGCCAGCAGTTTATCTTCACGGTGGACACGGGGCACTAACTATGGCTACACCTTC.

This clonotype was seen a handful of times. The CDR3 region has the DNA TGCAGTGCTAGAGATCTTGGCTACCCTGAGCAGTACTTC. The encoded protein is CSARDLGYPEQYF. V usage is TRBV20-1 and J usage is TRBJ2-7; no firm D call. Per the germline V gene, CDR1 is DFQATT and CDR2 is SNEGSKA (reference sequence). The CDR3 consists of 13 residues. V shed 0 bases and J shed 7 bases, with 13 bases lying between them.

The sample holds many counts of this clonotype. The rearrangement joins TRBV6-1 to TRBJ1-2; 7 positions match TRBD1. The CDR3 contains 12 residues. Germline V CDR1 and CDR2: MNHNS, SASEGT. V gave up 5 bases and J gave up 8 bases; unmatched junction bases: 5. The chain's CDR3 is CASSNRGAGYTF. DNA for the CDR3: TGTGCCAGCAGTAACAGGGGCGCGGGCTACACCTTC.

This clonotype has only a few counts. This chain joins TRBV29-1 and TRBJ2-5, with 10 bases aligning to TRBD2. CDR1 and CDR2 from the germline V gene are SQVTM and ANQGSEA. The length of the CDR3 is 19 residues. Trimming removed 6 bases from V and 5 bases from J; junction bases left unmatched: 24. DNA for the CDR3: TGCAGCGTCTTATCCGCGGGGAGACCGGAGCGGGAGGGCCCGGAGACCCAGTACTTC. This sequence encodes CSVLSAGRPEREGPETQYF.

This clonotype turned up a few times. V usage is TRBV2 and J usage is TRBJ2-2; 10 positions match TRBD2. The CDR3 runs to 17 residues. V was pared by 2 bases and J by 4 bases, with 7 bases of the junction left unmatched. Per germline, CDR1 SNHLY and CDR2 FYNNEI. CDR3 sequence: CASSEIAAGGITGELFF. The CDR3 nucleotides read TGTGCCAGCAGTGAAATCGCAGCGGGAGGGATCACCGGGGAGCTGTTTTTT.

This clonotype was detected only a few times. The gene calls are TRBV10-3 and TRBJ2-3, with D tentatively TRBD2 (6 bases). Trimming pared 10 bases from V and 1 base from J, leaving 15 bases between. Germline V gene lookup returns CDR1 ENHRY and CDR2 SYGVKD. The CDR3 length is 14 residues. The CDR3 spells CATHPGLGTDTQYF. In DNA, the CDR3 is TGTGCCACTCATCCGGGACTTGGCACAGATACGCAGTATTTT.

This clonotype was seen a few times. The rearrangement joins TRBV4-1 to TRBJ2-1; either TRBD1 or TRBD2 may supply D (5 bases each). V lost 4 bases and J 5 bases, leaving 12 bases between the germline ends. CDR3 length: 14 amino acids. Per germline, CDR1 MGHRA and CDR2 YSYEKL. CDR3 sequence (DNA): TGCGCCAGCAGCCTTCGGGGCACAGACAATGAGCAGTTCTTC. The encoded protein is CASSLRGTDNEQFF.

The V and J genes are TRBV12-3 or TRBV12-4 and TRBJ2-4; D gene unclear. Trimming pared 4 bases from V and 1 base from J, leaving 14 bases between. This CDR3 comprises 16 residues. CDR3: CASSYPADRAKNIQYF. In nucleotides, the CDR3 is TGTGCCAGCAGTTATCCGGCGGATAGGGCCAAAAACATTCAGTACTTC.